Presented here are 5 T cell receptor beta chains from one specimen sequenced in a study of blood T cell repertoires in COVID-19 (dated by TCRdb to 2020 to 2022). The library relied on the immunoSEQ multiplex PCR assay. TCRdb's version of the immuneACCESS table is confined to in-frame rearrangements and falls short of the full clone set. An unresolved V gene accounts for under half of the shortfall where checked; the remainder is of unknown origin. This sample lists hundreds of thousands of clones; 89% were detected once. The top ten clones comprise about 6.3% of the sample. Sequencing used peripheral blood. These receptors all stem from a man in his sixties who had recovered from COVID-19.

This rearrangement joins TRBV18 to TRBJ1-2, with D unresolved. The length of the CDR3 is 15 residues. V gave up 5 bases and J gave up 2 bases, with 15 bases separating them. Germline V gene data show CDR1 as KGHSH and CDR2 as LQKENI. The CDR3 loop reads CASSETPIVNYGYTF. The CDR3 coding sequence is TGTGCCAGCTCAGAGACACCGATTGTAAACTATGGCTACACCTTC. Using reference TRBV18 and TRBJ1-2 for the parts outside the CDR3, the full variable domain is NAGVMQNPRHLVRRRGQEARLRCSPMKGHSHVYWYRQLPEEGLKFMVYLQKENIIDESGMPKERFSAEFPKEGPSILRIQQVVRGDSAAYFCASSETPIVNYGYTFGSGTRLTVV.

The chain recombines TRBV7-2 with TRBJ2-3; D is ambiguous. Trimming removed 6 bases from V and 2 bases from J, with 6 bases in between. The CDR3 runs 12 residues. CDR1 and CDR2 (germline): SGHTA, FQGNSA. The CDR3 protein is CASRSSTDTQYF. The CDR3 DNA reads TGTGCCAGCAGATCTTCCACAGATACGCAGTATTTT.

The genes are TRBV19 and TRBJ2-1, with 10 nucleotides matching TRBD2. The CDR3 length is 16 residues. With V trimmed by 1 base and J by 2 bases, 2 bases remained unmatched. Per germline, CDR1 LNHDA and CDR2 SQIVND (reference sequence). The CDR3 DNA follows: TGTGCCAGTAGTATAGGACTAGCGGGCACCTACAATGAGCAGTTCTTC. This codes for CASSIGLAGTYNEQFF. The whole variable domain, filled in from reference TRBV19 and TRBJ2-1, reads DGGITQSPKYLFRKEGQNVTLSCEQNLNHDAMYWYRQDPGQGLRLIYYSQIVNDFQKGDIAEGYSVSREKKESFPLTVTSAQKNPTAFYLCASSIGLAGTYNEQFFGPGTRLTVL.

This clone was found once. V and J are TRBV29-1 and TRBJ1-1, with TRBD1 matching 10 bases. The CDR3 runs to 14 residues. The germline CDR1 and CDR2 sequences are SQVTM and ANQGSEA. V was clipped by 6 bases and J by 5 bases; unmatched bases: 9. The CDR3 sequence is CSVAMGQGSTEAFF. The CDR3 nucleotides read TGCAGCGTCGCCATGGGACAGGGGAGTACTGAAGCTTTCTTT.

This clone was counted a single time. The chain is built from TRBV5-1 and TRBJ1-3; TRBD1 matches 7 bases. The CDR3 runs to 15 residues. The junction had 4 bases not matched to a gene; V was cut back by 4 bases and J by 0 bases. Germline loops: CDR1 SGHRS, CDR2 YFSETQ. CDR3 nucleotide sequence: TGCGCCAGCAGCCCGGGACAGAGCTCTGGAAACACCATATATTTT. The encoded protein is CASSPGQSSGNTIYF.